This T cell receptor beta chain comes out of a study of cytomegalovirus exposure and HLA in healthy donors (dated by TCRdb to about 2017). Notes on the research overall: An earlier analysis of roughly 630 of the donors reported approximately 270 Gb of sequence data and 117 million unique TCR beta sequences from about 179 million T cells. About 300 gigabases of sequencing data and around 80 million unique TCR sequences made up an early release that covered under 750 HLA-typed donors. Of the approximately 400 genotyped donors, roughly 80% fell in the genetic ancestry cluster associated with self-reported Caucasian donors. The aim of the study was to test whether cataloging public T cell receptors could identify signatures of past pathogen exposure. The T cell repertoires of under 700 subjects were profiled by immunosequencing and related to cytomegalovirus serostatus. Besides the first cohort of hundreds of subjects, a separate validation cohort made up of 120 different subjects was used. To predict cytomegalovirus infection status, the study brought together high-throughput TCR immunosequencing, statistical association of individual TCRs with disease status, and machine learning. A later analysis re-examined previously published TCR beta repertoires from more than 600 donors and added high-resolution HLA genotyping to investigate patterns of TCR occurrence. Rather than drawing on any new phenotypic data, the later analysis identified candidate immune exposures from TCR beta sequences and the way those sequences occurred across donors. To decide whether each TCR beta V gene segment behaved as functional or pseudogenic, an earlier analysis of 587 of the donors relied on high-throughput TCR beta sequencing. Donor age, sex, ethnicity and CMV serostatus were collected together with the repertoire data. Genome-wide SNP genotypes for about 65% of the roughly 700 donors were used in a later genetic analysis, which treated that subset as a discovery cohort. Every repertoire in the discovery cohort had been generated on one and the same sequencing platform. Both class I and class II loci were covered by HLA typing, at four-digit resolution. Typing coverage varied by locus: 629-630 donors for A, B, C, DRB1 and DQB1; more than 500 for DQA1; more than 600 for DPA1; under 490 for DPB1. A handful of DR-DQ haplotypes were handled as single units for association and clustering because linkage in the cohort was strong. On average, 235,054 unique TCR beta nucleotide sequences were sequenced per donor among a few hundred genotyped donors of the cohort, with roughly 19% of those sequences being non-productive.

Beyond this particular receptor, the publication reports: A further reported finding was that TCR beta sequences accurately predicted the HLA-A and HLA-B alleles for most subjects in the first cohort. Because HLA typing was unavailable for some donors at each locus, only the typed subset was used in association tests. A total of fewer than 200 TCR beta chains were listed by the study as associated with cytomegalovirus. In an earlier analysis of fewer than 700 of the donors, most TCR beta V segments appeared in productive rearrangements about 90% or about 30% of the time, broadly matching IMGT annotations. In a later analysis, TCR association rates were found to vary across HLA loci, with the most associated TCRs seen for DRB1 alleles and the fewest for HLA-C alleles. This cohort had only TCR beta chains sequenced, and the lack of alpha or paired-chain data limited which features could be detected. The classifier was reported to diagnose cytomegalovirus status with high specificity and sensitivity in both the original and validation cohorts. Sequencing depth was assumed to be roughly uniform across donors in the presence/absence analyses, though that assumption may not hold. In a later analysis, most CMV-associated TCR beta chains were found to appear HLA-restricted, with HLA associations seemingly driven largely by CMV exposure. Three of the identified cytomegalovirus-associated TCR beta chains were confirmed in vitro to be specific for cytomegalovirus antigens. Some IMGT-functional V segments, including TRBV6-2 and TRBV6-3, could not be distinguished by the 87-base-pair reads and were therefore excluded. Compared with equally common non-associated chains, HLA-associated TCR beta chains in a later analysis were more clonally expanded and had lower generation probabilities. Compared with the roughly 670-donor mean, donors in an Asian-associated ancestry cluster had fewer N-insertions in productive TCRs, according to a later genetic analysis. V-gene and J-gene trimming of TCR beta chains was associated with a missense DCLRE1C variant in a later genetic analysis, and the association was replicated in an independent cohort. In a later analysis, around 17,000 TCR beta sequences were associated with specific HLA alleles at a false discovery rate of 0.05. Correlated functional status among segregating V segments might reflect linkage disequilibrium, but an unknown experimental factor could not be ruled out. The only immune exposure information available for the cohort was CMV serostatus. In a later analysis, several top co-occurrence clusters were reported to appear linked to parvovirus B19, influenza, CMV and Epstein-Barr virus. Across donors, most TCR sequences were observed very rarely, whereas some public TCRs were present in many individuals. Assigning TCR associations to individual alleles was difficult when HLA alleles, especially DR and DQ, strongly co-occurred. It was suggested by the authors that the approach could potentially be generalized to other disease states and immunological phenotypes. The sequencing pipeline was judged likely to have produced a cluster of highly shared sequence variants as a technical artifact. Because counts were too low, some 16 rarely observed V segments, including chromosome 9 orphons, were excluded from the earlier analysis of some 590 of the donors.

The library was made by the immunoSEQ multiplex PCR assay. The multiplex PCR relied on a mix of 60 forward primers for TCR Vbeta segments and 13 reverse primers for TCR Jbeta segments. Amplification of the CDR3 region of rearranged TCR beta genes was performed with a multiplex PCR assay on genomic DNA. The amplified TCR beta libraries were sequenced on the Illumina HiSeq System as 87-base-pair reads. In the authors' own workflow: A later analysis tallied approximately 87 million unique TCR beta chains across the 666 repertoires, and approximately 12 million of those chains were shared by two or more donors. Raw reads were error-corrected and collapsed into unique sequences by a nearest-neighbor algorithm in which closely related sequences were merged to remove PCR and sequencing errors. Alignment of CDR3 sequences to IMGT reference sequences was used to assign V, D and J gene segments. Each retained sequence needed at least a six-nucleotide match to both a V gene segment and a J gene segment. Rearrangements were called productive when the CDR3 lacked stop codons and stayed in frame with V and J; all others were non-productive. CDR3 was defined by IMGT convention, running from the second conserved V-encoded cysteine to the conserved J-encoded phenylalanine. Sequences without an unambiguous match to a single V gene segment were excluded from the earlier analysis of 450 to 750 of the donors. An earlier analysis of some 610 of the donors called V segments functional above 56.7% productive rearrangements and segregating when the between-donor standard deviation exceeded 5%. To diagnose cytomegalovirus status from the catalog of TCR beta chain sequences, a statistical classification framework was built. V and J gene assignment, in a later analysis, came from comparing TCR nucleotide sequences with IMGT/GENE-DB human TR gene sequences. In a later analysis, CDR3 sequences and most-parsimonious VDJ recombination scenarios were assigned using the TCRdist pipeline. A later analysis defined each TCR beta chain by its CDR3 amino acid sequence plus V-gene family, and excluded reads lacking a unique V-gene family. A later analysis removed several hundred highly shared, low-generation-probability nucleotide sequences to deal with suspected cross-contamination and a sequencing artifact. In a later analysis, a clonal expansion index for each public chain was calculated from normalized within-repertoire ranks of inferred template counts. Generation probabilities in a later analysis came from a VDJ recombination model fitted to out-of-frame rearrangements, and those results were checked against IGoR. Hypergeometric tests were used in a later analysis to score TCR-TCR, TCR-HLA and TCR-CMV co-occurrence, with a repertoire-size bias correction applied to the TCR pairs. A later analysis estimated false discovery rates by permuting HLA or CMV assignments 20 times. In a later analysis, co-occurring TCRs were grouped using DBSCAN, and TCRdist sequence similarity was added for clustering within HLA-allele-positive subsets. For co-occurrence clustering, repertoires with fewer than 30,000 or more than 120,000 public chains were excluded, along with four to six repertoires with anomalous nucleotide sharing. TCRdb provides this immuneACCESS table in a form limited to in-frame rearrangements. Some clones are lacking; in checked studies, under half of them reflect an unresolved V gene, and why the rest are absent is not known. D and trimming come from the DNA, and the V and J calls and clone size come from that table. Recorded for this sample are roughly 150,000 clones; 79% of them occurred a single time. The ten largest clones capture 5% to 8.5% of the sample.

In total, approximately 610 healthy bone marrow donors made up the cohort. At the time of sampling, every cohort member was nominally healthy, though immune exposures that went unrecorded were likely present. The donor tested CMV seropositive, placing the donor among the 289 seropositive members of the cohort. A peripheral blood sample was collected from each donor, and TCR beta sequencing was performed on peripheral blood mononuclear cells. Genomic DNA was extracted from the blood cell samples with the Qiagen DNeasy Blood Extraction Kit. Regarding this clone: The antigen this receptor binds is unknown. There are no base qualities to consult, and no much larger clone falls within one base.

Looking up the germline V gene (reference sequence) yields CDR1 SGHNT and CDR2 YYREEE. A distance of 12 bases separates the germline ends of V and J, which lose 4 bases and 11 bases respectively. Reading from cysteine to phenylalanine, the CDR3 counts 11 amino acids. The entry retains the CDR3 DNA only, 33 bases that are in frame from base 1. The V and J segments used are TRBV5-4 and TRBJ1-1; the D gene is perhaps TRBD1, from 6 matching bases. The clonotype was recovered from a man aged 35-49 years in good health and CMV-seropositive. The sample consisted of PBMCs. The sequenced DNA: TGTGCCAGCAGCATTTCAGGGGTGGCTTTCTTT. Its protein is CASSISGVAFF.